A selection of T cell receptor beta chains follows, all from one sample in a study of human T cells and chemical hapten exposure. Via MiXCR, TCRdb re-called the RACE reads, giving one row per CDR3 protein. The data hold under 45,000 distinct CDR3 sequences, with roughly 5.4% observed a single time. Sequencing was done on a sample of whole blood. These TCRs come from a human donor in good health. Some clones in this sample may be carry-over from other donors' samples. Both conserved end residues are trimmed from each CDR3. Each record gives: V gene, CDR3 protein.

v_call: TRBV18
cdr3_aa: ASSPRGLNTEAF

v_call: TRBV5-1
cdr3_aa: ASTSFTYEQY

v_call: TRBV20-1
cdr3_aa: SARDGGTPNTGELF

v_call: TRBV6-1
cdr3_aa: ASSVPSRSYEQY

v_call: TRBV7-2
cdr3_aa: ASSLRGGAGDTQY

v_call: TRBV28
cdr3_aa: ASSLPSRDTQY

v_call: TRBV28
cdr3_aa: ASSLSGSGANVLT

v_call: TRBV20-1
cdr3_aa: SARDGAAGGPSYNEQF

v_call: TRBV29-1
cdr3_aa: SVDRLGQLYGYT

v_call: TRBV6-1
cdr3_aa: ASRRTVGDTEAF

v_call: TRBV14
cdr3_aa: ASSQARWDSSYEQY

v_call: TRBV20-1
cdr3_aa: SARDLAAGANVLT

v_call: TRBV12-5
cdr3_aa: ASGARPSAAGTDTQY

v_call: TRBV5-8
cdr3_aa: ASSPFLEAF

v_call: TRBV28
cdr3_aa: ASSVGLNTEAF

v_call: TRBV28
cdr3_aa: ASTEPPRNTEAF

v_call: TRBV29-1
cdr3_aa: SVAGRDREDEQY

v_call: TRBV6-5
cdr3_aa: ASTGVENIQY

v_call: TRBV5-1
cdr3_aa: ASSFSGGLARYEQY

v_call: TRBV18
cdr3_aa: ASSQGSEETQY

v_call: TRBV12-3/TRBV12-4
cdr3_aa: ASSFFGGDANTGELF

v_call: TRBV12-5
cdr3_aa: ASGLGRRTNTGELF

v_call: TRBV28
cdr3_aa: ASHSPSSSNQPQH

v_call: TRBV11-2
cdr3_aa: ASSLSSSGGAFTDTQY

v_call: TRBV6-5
cdr3_aa: ASSPNQWNTQY

v_call: TRBV28
cdr3_aa: ASSLDRGPQH

v_call: TRBV7-9
cdr3_aa: ASSSRDRDFTEAF

v_call: TRBV7-2
cdr3_aa: ASSNAANSAAQY

v_call: TRBV2
cdr3_aa: ASIGTRSTDTQY

v_call: TRBV15
cdr3_aa: ATSRTRGSYEQY

v_call: TRBV27
cdr3_aa: ASMGAGTASNQPQH

v_call: TRBV28
cdr3_aa: ASSLGGARVGDTQY